These T cell receptor beta chains were read from a single sample in a study of T cell changes during pregnancy in multiple sclerosis. Repertoires were generated with immunoSEQ multiplex PCR, while TCRdb's copy carries only in-frame clones and drops some. Of 85,000 to 95,000 clones listed, roughly nine tenths were seen once; the top ten hold 1.5% to 2%. The sequences come from peripheral blood, collected after pregnancy. These TCRs come from a female donor in good health, enrolled as a control in a pregnancy study. Both conserved end residues are part of each CDR3. Fields, in order: V gene, J gene, clone size, D gene, CDR3 protein, CDR3 DNA. A D gene is named only where the DNA matches it firmly. Some rows have no size entry. The others give once, few or many, or a class for an expanded clone.

V: TRBV6-5
J: TRBJ2-7
size: .
D: TRBD1
CDR3: CASKRGQGSYEQYF
DNA: TGTGCCAGCAAGAGGGGACAGGGATCCTACGAGCAGTACTTC

V: TRBV10-3
J: TRBJ2-7
size: .
D: TRBD2
CDR3: CAISNSPGLAGGSSYEQYF
DNA: TGTGCCATCAGCAATAGTCCGGGACTAGCGGGGGGAAGCTCCTACGAGCAGTACTTC

V: TRBV6-5
J: TRBJ2-2
size: .
D: .
CDR3: CASRLGAYTGELFF
DNA: TGTGCCAGCAGGTTAGGGGCGTACACCGGGGAGCTGTTTTTT

V: TRBV6-4
J: TRBJ2-1
size: .
D: .
CDR3: CASSDRWGRSGSEQFF
DNA: TGTGCCAGCAGTGACAGGTGGGGGCGGAGTGGGTCTGAGCAGTTCTTC

V: TRBV28
J: TRBJ2-7
size: .
D: TRBD1
CDR3: CASWTGNYEQYF
DNA: TGTGCCAGCTGGACAGGGAACTACGAGCAGTACTTC

V: TRBV11-3
J: TRBJ2-1
size: .
D: .
CDR3: CASSLERYNEQFF
DNA: TGTGCCAGCAGCTTAGAGCGGTACAATGAGCAGTTCTTC

V: TRBV6-4
J: TRBJ2-2
size: .
D: TRBD1
CDR3: CASSAGTATTGELFF
DNA: TGTGCCAGCAGTGCTGGGACAGCTACAACCGGGGAGCTGTTTTTT

V: TRBV27
J: TRBJ1-6
size: .
D: .
CDR3: CASSKNRNSPLHF
DNA: TGTGCCAGCAGTAAGAACAGGAATTCACCCCTCCACTTT

V: TRBV19
J: TRBJ1-2
size: .
D: TRBD1
CDR3: CASSVRGRDYGYTF
DNA: TGTGCCAGTAGTGTCAGGGGGCGCGACTATGGCTACACCTTC

V: TRBV28
J: TRBJ2-3
size: .
D: TRBD2
CDR3: CASSFGGAVSDTQYF
DNA: TGTGCCAGCAGTTTCGGGGGGGCCGTGTCAGATACGCAGTATTTT

V: TRBV18
J: TRBJ2-1
size: .
D: TRBD2
CDR3: CASSPRGLAVNNEQFF
DNA: TGTGCCAGCTCACCAAGGGGACTAGCGGTTAACAATGAGCAGTTCTTC

V: TRBV5-1
J: TRBJ1-1
size: .
D: .
CDR3: CASSQGFTEAFF
DNA: TGCGCCAGCAGTCAGGGGTTCACTGAAGCTTTCTTT

V: TRBV12-5
J: TRBJ1-2
size: .
D: .
CDR3: CASGGVEGSRYGYTF
DNA: TGTGCTAGTGGTGGGGTCGAGGGCAGTAGGTATGGCTACACCTTC

V: TRBV5-4
J: TRBJ2-7
size: .
D: TRBD1
CDR3: CASSRDRGSSYEQYF
DNA: TGTGCCAGCAGCAGGGACAGGGGGAGCTCCTACGAGCAGTACTTC

V: TRBV6-1
J: TRBJ1-2
size: .
D: .
CDR3: CASSGTAYGYTF
DNA: TGTGCCAGCAGTGGGACAGCCTATGGCTACACCTTC

V: TRBV7-2
J: TRBJ2-3
size: .
D: .
CDR3: CASSLGTPDTQYF
DNA: TGTGCCAGCAGCTTAGGCACTCCAGATACGCAGTATTTT

V: TRBV12-5
J: TRBJ2-5
size: few
D: .
CDR3: CASGLRDFQETQYF
DNA: TGTGCTAGTGGTTTGAGGGACTTCCAAGAGACCCAGTACTTC

V: TRBV9
J: TRBJ1-4
size: .
D: TRBD1
CDR3: CASSGGGTAEKLFF
DNA: TGTGCCAGCAGCGGAGGGGGGACAGCTGAAAAACTGTTTTTT

V: TRBV2
J: TRBJ1-5
size: .
D: .
CDR3: CASTRRDHQPQHF
DNA: TGTGCCAGCACGCGGAGAGACCATCAGCCCCAGCATTTT

V: TRBV9
J: TRBJ1-6
size: .
D: .
CDR3: CASSVDLGNSPLHF
DNA: TGTGCCAGCAGCGTAGATTTGGGCAATTCACCCCTCCACTTT

V: TRBV14
J: TRBJ2-7
size: once
D: .
CDR3: CASSHPTGSSYEQYF
DNA: TGTGCCAGCAGCCATCCGACGGGGAGCTCCTACGAGCAGTACTTC

V: TRBV7-8
J: TRBJ2-7
size: .
D: .
CDR3: CASSRGRVGFEQYF
DNA: TGTGCCAGCAGCAGGGGCAGGGTAGGATTCGAGCAGTACTTC

V: TRBV7-9
J: TRBJ2-5
size: once
D: TRBD2
CDR3: CASSLLRGQETQYF
DNA: TGTGCCAGCAGCTTATTGCGGGGGCAAGAGACCCAGTACTTC

V: TRBV10-3
J: TRBJ1-4
size: .
D: TRBD1
CDR3: CAIGQAAGEKLFF
DNA: TGTGCCATCGGACAGGCCGCAGGGGAAAAACTGTTTTTT

V: TRBV28
J: TRBJ2-7
size: .
D: TRBD1
CDR3: CASTLRDRGTYEQYF
DNA: TGTGCCAGCACTCTCCGGGACAGGGGGACCTACGAGCAGTACTTC

V: TRBV29-1
J: TRBJ1-1
size: .
D: .
CDR3: CSVCRDTYTEAFF
DNA: TGCAGCGTCTGCCGGGACACCTACACTGAAGCTTTCTTT

V: TRBV4-2
J: TRBJ2-1
size: .
D: TRBD2
CDR3: CASSQSGGANNEQFF
DNA: TGTGCCAGCAGCCAAAGCGGGGGGGCCAACAATGAGCAGTTCTTC

V: TRBV6-5
J: TRBJ1-1
size: few
D: TRBD1
CDR3: CASSYRTGEAFF
DNA: TGTGCCAGCAGTTACAGGACAGGTGAAGCTTTCTTT

V: TRBV13
J: TRBJ1-2
size: once
D: TRBD1
CDR3: CASSSEDRVGGYTF
DNA: TGTGCCAGCAGCTCAGAGGACAGGGTAGGTGGCTACACCTTC

V: TRBV6-5
J: TRBJ1-2
size: .
D: .
CDR3: CASRSGRTYGYTF
DNA: TGTGCCAGCAGGTCCGGGAGGACCTATGGCTACACCTTC

V: TRBV5-4
J: TRBJ1-1
size: .
D: .
CDR3: CASSHYTRGTEAFF
DNA: TGTGCCAGCAGCCACTACACCCGGGGTACTGAAGCTTTCTTT

V: TRBV6-6
J: TRBJ2-5
size: .
D: .
CDR3: CASAQGGTQYF
DNA: TGTGCCAGCGCCCAGGGGGGGACCCAGTACTTC

V: TRBV28
J: TRBJ1-2
size: .
D: .
CDR3: CASSLMQGYGYTF
DNA: TGTGCCAGCAGTTTAATGCAGGGTTATGGCTACACCTTC

V: TRBV7-7
J: TRBJ2-1
size: .
D: .
CDR3: CASSLGGGVYNEQFF
DNA: TGTGCTAGCAGCTTAGGCGGGGGCGTCTACAATGAGCAGTTCTTC

V: TRBV27
J: TRBJ2-3
size: .
D: .
CDR3: CASKAQTSTDTQYF
DNA: TGTGCCAGCAAGGCTCAGACAAGCACAGATACGCAGTATTTT

V: TRBV9
J: TRBJ2-1
size: .
D: .
CDR3: CASSVAVSFTYNEQFF
DNA: TGTGCCAGCAGCGTGGCAGTATCCTTTACGTACAATGAGCAGTTCTTC

V: TRBV18
J: TRBJ1-1
size: .
D: .
CDR3: CASSHRVVSSSEAFF
DNA: TGTGCCAGCTCCCACAGGGTAGTGTCGAGCTCTGAAGCTTTCTTT

V: TRBV19
J: TRBJ2-5
size: .
D: TRBD2
CDR3: CASSIDSSGGRKETQYF
DNA: TGTGCCAGTAGTATAGACTCTAGCGGGGGGAGGAAAGAGACCCAGTACTTC

V: TRBV9
J: TRBJ1-1
size: once
D: TRBD1
CDR3: CASSVEGLVYAGGGTEAFF
DNA: TGTGCCAGCAGCGTAGAGGGGTTGGTGTATGCAGGGGGAGGCACTGAAGCTTTCTTT

V: TRBV12-5
J: TRBJ1-5
size: .
D: TRBD1
CDR3: CASGPGTGKNSNQPQHF
DNA: TGTGCTAGTGGTCCCGGGACAGGGAAAAATAGCAATCAGCCCCAGCATTTT

V: TRBV28
J: TRBJ1-2
size: .
D: .
CDR3: CASSLGGGRYGYTF
DNA: TGTGCCAGCAGCCTGGGTGGGGGCAGGTATGGCTACACCTTC

V: TRBV5-1
J: TRBJ2-2
size: .
D: TRBD1
CDR3: CASSLAQGDTGELFF
DNA: TGCGCCAGCAGCTTGGCGCAGGGGGACACCGGGGAGCTGTTTTTT

V: TRBV27
J: TRBJ1-3
size: .
D: .
CDR3: CASSPGQPHIHSGNTIYF
DNA: TGTGCCAGCAGTCCTGGACAGCCCCATATCCACTCTGGAAACACCATATATTTT

V: TRBV19
J: TRBJ1-5
size: .
D: TRBD1
CDR3: CASSPLATGGSQPQHF
DNA: TGTGCCAGTAGCCCCCTCGCGACAGGGGGCTCTCAGCCCCAGCATTTT

V: TRBV10-3
J: TRBJ2-1
size: .
D: .
CDR3: CAISEGGEGTYNEQFF
DNA: TGTGCCATCAGCGAGGGAGGTGAAGGAACCTACAATGAGCAGTTCTTC

V: TRBV9
J: TRBJ2-2
size: .
D: TRBD1
CDR3: CASSPDRGKGTGELFF
DNA: TGTGCCAGCAGCCCAGACAGGGGTAAGGGCACCGGGGAGCTGTTTTTT

V: TRBV7-2
J: TRBJ1-2
size: .
D: .
CDR3: CASRHRQNYGYTF
DNA: TGTGCCAGCAGGCACAGACAGAACTATGGCTACACCTTC

V: TRBV18
J: TRBJ2-1
size: .
D: TRBD1
CDR3: CASSPNRGNEQFF
DNA: TGTGCCAGCTCGCCTAACAGGGGCAATGAGCAGTTCTTC

V: TRBV6-5
J: TRBJ2-5
size: .
D: .
CDR3: CASRDNGPRETQYF
DNA: TGTGCCAGCAGGGACAACGGGCCACGAGAGACCCAGTACTTC

V: TRBV28
J: TRBJ1-5
size: .
D: .
CDR3: CASTGHPIQPQHF
DNA: TGTGCCAGCACCGGACATCCGATACAGCCCCAGCATTTT

V: TRBV6-1
J: TRBJ2-7
size: .
D: TRBD1
CDR3: CASSAPGEGGSHEQYF
DNA: TGTGCCAGCAGTGCTCCCGGAGAAGGGGGCAGCCACGAGCAGTACTTC

V: TRBV6-4
J: TRBJ2-7
size: .
D: .
CDR3: CASRVGGPSYEQYF
DNA: TGTGCCAGCAGGGTGGGGGGGCCCTCCTACGAGCAGTACTTC

V: TRBV7-2
J: TRBJ2-1
size: few
D: TRBD2
CDR3: CATARGLAVNEQFF
DNA: TGTGCCACCGCGAGGGGACTAGCGGTGAATGAGCAGTTCTTC

V: TRBV18
J: TRBJ2-7
size: .
D: .
CDR3: CASSPGGYEQYF
DNA: TGTGCCAGCTCACCTGGAGGCTACGAGCAGTACTTC

V: TRBV5-6
J: TRBJ1-2
size: .
D: TRBD1
CDR3: CASSLESRGSDTF
DNA: TGTGCCAGCAGCTTGGAGTCCAGGGGGTCCGACACCTTC